The 18 T cell receptor beta chains listed next were all sequenced from one sample in a study of blood T cell repertoires in COVID-19. Profiled with immunoSEQ multiplex PCR; TCRdb holds only in-frame clones, not every one. The sample lists around 130,000 clones; roughly 80% were seen once. The sample taken for sequencing was PBMCs or T cells enriched from blood (not recorded which). Receptors originate from a woman under 30 who had been exposed to COVID-19.

The J gene is TRBJ2-7, the V gene TRBV28; 10 nucleotides align to TRBD1. Per the germline V gene, CDR1 is MDHEN and CDR2 is SYDVKM. This CDR3 region has 14 residues. The V and J ends lost 6 bases and 3 bases, in that order; junction bases with no gene match: 5. The CDR3: CASRGTGDLYEQYF. The CDR3 nucleotides are TGTGCCAGCAGAGGGACAGGGGATCTCTACGAGCAGTACTTC.

The chain carries TRBV27 and TRBJ2-7, with 7 nucleotides matching TRBD1. The CDR3 is 16 residues long. Unmatched junction bases numbered 12, after V lost 4 bases and J lost 3 bases. The germline gives CDR1 MNHEY, CDR2 SMNVEV (reference sequence). The CDR3 loop is CASSSGTATPVYEQYF. CDR3 bases: TGTGCCAGCAGTTCGGGGACAGCCACCCCCGTCTACGAGCAGTACTTC.

The V call is TRBV5-1, the J call TRBJ2-7; D is possibly TRBD1 (5 bases). The germline CDR1 and CDR2 sequences are SGHRS and YFSETQ. The CDR3 loop spans 14 amino acids. V was shortened by 4 bases and J by 0 bases, with 11 bases between the two germline ends. The chain's CDR3 is CASSVDINSYEQYF. DNA for the CDR3: TGCGCCAGCAGCGTGGACATAAACTCCTACGAGCAGTACTTC. Drawing the rest from reference TRBV5-1 and TRBJ2-7, the complete variable domain is KAGVTQTPRYLIKTRGQQVTLSCSPISGHRSVSWYQQTPGQGLQFLFEYFSETQRNKGNFPGRFSGRQFSNSRSEMNVSTLELGDSALYLCASSVDINSYEQYFGPGTRLTVT.

This CDR3 is CASSPPGLAGGEQYF. The CDR3 DNA sequence: TGTGCCAGCTCACCACCGGGGCTAGCGGGAGGCGAGCAGTACTTC. This rearrangement joins TRBV18 to TRBJ2-7, with 11 positions matching TRBD2. J lost 6 bases, V lost 0 bases, and 4 bases had no gene match. The CDR3 sequence is 15 residues long. From germline, CDR1 is KGHSH and CDR2 LQKENI.

This clone has just a few counts. The J gene is TRBJ1-1, the V gene TRBV7-9; D uncertain. The CDR3 spans 14 residues. In germline, CDR1 is SEHNR, CDR2 FQNEAQ (reference sequence). V gave up 4 bases and J gave up 2 bases, with 11 bases separating them. CDR3: CASSSHEGNTEAFF. The CDR3 nucleotides are TGTGCCAGCAGCTCTCACGAGGGAAACACTGAAGCTTTCTTT.

J is TRBJ2-3 and V is TRBV4-1, with unresolved D. Germline V lookup: CDR1 MGHRA, CDR2 YSYEKL. The CDR3 has 13 amino acids. V was clipped by 4 bases and J by 9 bases, with 14 bases between them. CDR3 sequence (DNA): TGCGCCAGCAGCCGCTCCTGGTCGGAGACGCAGTATTTT. Protein product: CASSRSWSETQYF.

This chain links TRBV3-1 (or the pseudogene TRBV3-2) with TRBJ1-1; no clear D gene. Germline V gene lookup returns CDR1 LGHDT and CDR2 YNNKEL (reference sequence). The CDR3 loop spans 14 amino acids. The ends were cut back, 4 bases at V and 0 bases at J, with 9 bases in the middle. The CDR3 spells CASSLSQVNTEAFF. In DNA form, the CDR3 reads TGTGCCAGCAGCCTCTCCCAGGTGAACACTGAAGCTTTCTTT.

This chain links TRBV6-5 with TRBJ1-4; no clear D. This CDR3 has 13 residues. CDR1 and CDR2 (germline): MNHEY, SVGAGI. Trimming took 8 bases from V and 0 from J, leaving 7 bases between them. The CDR3 region has the DNA TGTGCCAGCGGAGATCCAACTAATGAAAAACTGTTTTTT. Its protein is CASGDPTNEKLFF.

The genes are TRBV7-9 and TRBJ1-6; TRBD1 might be the D (5 bases). Germline values: CDR1 SEHNR, CDR2 FQNEAQ (reference sequence). V was shortened by 4 bases and J by 11 bases, with 9 bases between the two germline ends. The CDR3 totals 12 residues. The CDR3 DNA reads TGTGCCAGCAGCTACGAGACAGCACCCCTCCACTTT. This sequence encodes CASSYETAPLHF.

The V call is TRBV7-2, the J call TRBJ2-3, with no clear D. CDR3 size: 11 residues. The ends were cut back, 2 bases at V and 6 bases at J, with 3 bases in the middle. Germline V gene lookup returns CDR1 SGHTA and CDR2 FQGNSA. CDR3 DNA: TGTGCCAGCAGCTTACAGGATACGCAGTATTTT. Protein: CASSLQDTQYF.

V and J are TRBV18 and TRBJ2-4, with D perhaps TRBD1 (6 bases). This CDR3 is built from 14 residues. The ends were cut back, 2 bases at V and 1 base at J, with 6 bases in the middle. The germline V gene has CDR1 KGHSH and CDR2 LQKENI. The CDR3 region has the DNA TGTGCCAGCTCACCAGACAGGGCCAAAAACATTCAGTACTTC. Its translation is CASSPDRAKNIQYF.

V is TRBV18 and J is TRBJ2-7; D is unclear. Trimming left V 0 bases short and J 4 bases short, with 7 bases between. Germline V gene data show CDR1 as KGHSH and CDR2 as LQKENI. This CDR3 comprises 13 residues. The CDR3 is CASSPPVSYEQYF. The CDR3 nucleotides are TGTGCCAGCTCACCACCGGTCAGTTACGAGCAGTACTTC.

This clone has only a few counts. The chain recombines TRBV20-1 with TRBJ1-4; a possible D gene is TRBD1 (5 bases). Trimming removed 4 bases from V and 10 bases from J, with 10 bases in between. The CDR3 contains 11 residues. The V gene's germline CDR1 is DFQATT and CDR2 SNEGSKA (reference sequence). CDR3 residues: CSAKGAGKLFF. Here the CDR3 DNA reads TGCAGTGCTAAAGGGGCCGGAAAACTGTTTTTT.

V gene TRBV13 combines with J gene TRBJ2-1; 8 bases map to TRBD2. Germline lookup yields CDR1 PRHDT and CDR2 FYEKMQ (reference sequence). V was clipped by 4 bases and J by 7 bases; unmatched bases: 9. This CDR3 has 15 amino acids. The CDR3 DNA is TGTGCCAGCAGCTCGACGGGAGGGCCCTCGAATGAGCAGTTCTTC. It yields the protein CASSSTGGPSNEQFF. Supplemented by reference TRBV13 and TRBJ2-1, the full variable domain reads AAGVIQSPRHLIKEKRETATLKCYPIPRHDTVYWYQQGPGQDPQFLISFYEKMQSDKGSIPDRFSAQQFSDYHSELNMSSLELGDSALYFCASSSTGGPSNEQFFGPGTRLTVL.

By share, this clone ranks as medium-sized. This chain joins TRBV6-5 and TRBJ2-4; D may be TRBD2 (6 bases). Germline assignment: CDR1 MNHEY and CDR2 SVGAGI. V shed 0 bases and J shed 1 base, with 10 bases lying between them. This CDR3 region has 16 residues. CDR3 bases: TGTGCCAGCAGTTACTCACAGGAGGGGGCCAAAAACATTCAGTACTTC. This translates into CASSYSQEGAKNIQYF.

The gene calls are TRBV30 and TRBJ2-3; D might be TRBD2 (5 bases). The CDR3 sequence is 15 residues long. CDR1 is GTSNPN and CDR2 is SVGIG in the germline V gene (reference sequence). V lost 3 bases, J lost 0 bases, and 13 bases lay in between. For the CDR3, the DNA is TGTGCCTGGAGGGACTGGTTAACTAGCACAGATACGCAGTATTTT. Translation: CAWRDWLTSTDTQYF.

This rearrangement joins TRBV29-1 to TRBJ2-3, with 8 nucleotides matching TRBD1. Unmatched junction bases numbered 3, after V lost 4 bases and J lost 3 bases. Germline CDR1 SQVTM, CDR2 ANQGSEA. The CDR3 has 13 amino acids. The CDR3 DNA reads TGCAGCGTTGTGAACAGGGGGACAGATACGCAGTATTTT. Amino acids: CSVVNRGTDTQYF.

The chain combines TRBV7-8 with TRBJ2-2, with D maybe TRBD2 (7 bases). Germline CDR1 reads SGHVS; CDR2 reads FQNEAQ. Trimming took 5 bases from V and 6 from J, leaving 19 bases between them. The CDR3 spans 16 residues. CDR3 DNA: TGTGCCAGCAGCCGAGGGACAAGGGGGAGGGCCGGGGAGCTGTTTTTT. Encoded protein: CASSRGTRGRAGELFF.